The clone carrying this T cell receptor beta chain was seen just once. No antigen is known for it. As originally analysed: As immunoSEQ supplied junction-only sequences (without quality scores), filtering differed. Sequencing used immunoSEQ multiplex PCR; TCRdb keeps in-frame clones, though not all of them. V and J calls plus clone size are reproduced from that table; the DNA served to infer D and trimming. The table has about 800,000 clones, just over 95% seen once. The sample belongs to a study of shared clonotypes between healthy human individuals. Study information: Donors consisted of two women and a few men between 18 and 49.

Naive-designated CD8 cells lacked CD45RO, were positively enriched for CCR7, and omitted terminally differentiated effector memory CD45RA+ cells. Study-wide results and limits: Relative to memory subsets, naive subsets generally showed larger estimated richness. Blood alone was sampled, and tissue repertoires likely differ.

The V and J ends lost 5 bases and 8 bases, in that order; junction bases with no gene match: 9. Germline V gives CDR1 SGHAT, CDR2 FQDESV (reference sequence). This CDR3 is 14 amino acids long. The source of this sequence is a man aged 25 to 45 in good health. The sequenced material came from naive CD8+ T cells sorted from blood. The chain employs TRBV11-1 and TRBJ1-1, with 9 bases lining up with TRBD1. The CDR3 reads CASSPGTGKTEAFF. CDR3 coding DNA: TGTGCCAGCAGCCCGGGGACAGGGAAAACCGAAGCTTTCTTT.